The next 16 T cell receptor beta chains were all read from a single sample in a study of blood T cell repertoires in COVID-19. Clones were read by immunoSEQ multiplex PCR, and TCRdb kept only the in-frame ones, dropping some. The repertoire has about 190,000 clones, around 85% of them found once; the top ten carry around an eighth. The material sequenced was peripheral blood. These receptors were taken from a woman between 50 and 59 years old with acute or convalescent COVID-19.

V and J are TRBV5-6 and TRBJ1-3; D not resolved. The germline V gene encodes CDR1 SGHDT and CDR2 YYEEEE. The CDR3 contains 16 residues. The V end was cut by 5 bases, the J end by 4 bases, with 19 bases between. The CDR3, as DNA: TGTGCCAGCAGTTTGTACAATAGGCGGGCCGGAAACACCATATATTTT. Translated: CASSLYNRRAGNTIYF.

This clone was counted only a few times. The chain employs TRBV9 and TRBJ2-7; D possibly corresponds to TRBD1 (6 bases). The CDR3 contains 15 residues. Germline-derived CDR1 and CDR2 are SGDLS and YYNGEE. V dropped 0 bases and J dropped 0 bases, with 10 bases sitting between them. This CDR3 reads CASSVEPGASYEQYF. The CDR3 region has the DNA TGTGCCAGCAGCGTAGAGCCAGGGGCCTCCTACGAGCAGTACTTC.

The chain uses TRBV14 and TRBJ1-5; D is ambiguous. Germline V gene sequence: CDR1 SGHDN, CDR2 FVKESK. CDR3 length: 13 amino acids. Trimming pared 4 bases from V and 6 bases from J, leaving 10 bases between. The CDR3 nucleotides read TGTGCCAGCAGCCCCGGTTCGAGTCAGCCCCAGCATTTT. Translated, it gives CASSPGSSQPQHF.

This CDR3 is CASSMGGWETQYF. As DNA, the CDR3 is TGTGCCAGCAGTATGGGGGGGTGGGAGACCCAGTACTTC. The chain uses TRBV7-8 and TRBJ2-5; 7 bases agree with TRBD2. V gave up 6 bases and J gave up 5 bases; unmatched junction bases: 6. The CDR3 sequence is 13 residues long. CDR1 and CDR2 from the germline V gene are SGHVS and FQNEAQ.

The gene calls are TRBV7-9 and TRBJ1-1, with D maybe TRBD1 (5 bases). CDR3 length: 14 amino acids. The V gene lost 1 base and the J gene lost 10 bases, with 16 bases spanning the gap. Germline lookup yields CDR1 SEHNR and CDR2 FQNEAQ (reference sequence). The CDR3 DNA follows: TGTGCCAGCAGCTTAGAGGGCCCTGCAGGGCGAGCTTTCTTT. Protein sequence: CASSLEGPAGRAFF.

V is TRBV12-3 or TRBV12-4 and J is TRBJ1-1; 8 nucleotides agree with TRBD1. V was clipped by 6 bases and J by 4 bases; unmatched bases: 4. The CDR3 runs to 13 residues. The chain's CDR3 is CASRATGGTEAFF. Here the CDR3 DNA reads TGTGCCAGCAGAGCCACAGGGGGCACTGAAGCTTTCTTT.

The chain couples TRBV11-2 to TRBJ1-1, with D unclear. V was shortened by 5 bases and J by 0 bases, with 7 bases between the two germline ends. Germline CDR1 SGHAT, CDR2 FQNNGV. The CDR3 loop spans 13 amino acids. CDR3 nucleotides: TGTGCCAGCAGCCCAACGGTGAACACTGAAGCTTTCTTT. It translates to CASSPTVNTEAFF.

The chain links TRBV2 to TRBJ1-2; no firm D call. The germline V and J ends were trimmed by 3 bases and 2 bases, with 16 bases remaining between them. Germline V lookup: CDR1 SNHLY, CDR2 FYNNEI. This CDR3 has 16 amino acids. This chain's CDR3 is CASSDPERTLNYGYTF. CDR3 in DNA: TGTGCCAGCAGTGACCCAGAGCGGACTCTGAACTATGGCTACACCTTC.

The chain joins TRBV27 to TRBJ2-7, with 7 bases aligning to TRBD1. Germline V gene sequence: CDR1 MNHEY, CDR2 SMNVEV (reference sequence). V lost 3 bases to trimming and J lost 0 bases; unmatched junction nucleotides: 5. This CDR3 is built from 15 residues. This chain's CDR3 is CASSFLTGTSYEQYF. CDR3 bases: TGTGCCAGCAGTTTCCTGACAGGGACCTCCTACGAGCAGTACTTC.

This clone has a single count. This rearrangement joins TRBV28 to TRBJ2-1; D is possibly TRBD1 (6 bases). V gave up 2 bases and J gave up 12 bases, with 11 bases separating them. Germline-derived CDR1 and CDR2 are MDHEN and SYDVKM. CDR3 length: 12 residues. The CDR3 region is CASSLTGFWQFF. The CDR3, as DNA: TGTGCCAGCAGTTTAACAGGGTTTTGGCAGTTCTTC.

The V call is TRBV19, the J call TRBJ2-2, with 11 bases lining up with TRBD2. Germline trimming cut 7 bases from V and 3 bases from J; bases unmatched to any gene: 19. The V gene's germline CDR1 is LNHDA and CDR2 SQIVND (reference sequence). The CDR3 length is 20 residues. The CDR3 DNA sequence: TGTGCCAGTACTTCGCCGTTAGCGGGGGGGCCAACTCGTGACACCGGGGAGCTGTTTTTT. This codes for CASTSPLAGGPTRDTGELFF.

The rearrangement links TRBV4-3 to TRBJ1-4, with D unresolved. Trimming removed 2 bases from V and 0 bases from J, with 10 bases in between. Per the germline V gene, CDR1 is LGHNA and CDR2 is YSLEER. The CDR3 is made up of 16 amino acids. The CDR3 coding sequence is TGCGCCAGCAGCCAACGGTTTAAAGCAACTAATGAAAAACTGTTTTTT. Translation: CASSQRFKATNEKLFF.

The chain is built from TRBV27 and TRBJ1-1; 7 bases fit TRBD1. The CDR3 is 15 residues long. After removal of 6 bases from V and 1 base from J, the junction contained 8 bases not matched to a gene. Germline V CDR1 and CDR2: MNHEY, SMNVEV (reference sequence). The CDR3 is CASRLIQGRNTEAFF. The CDR3 region has the DNA TGTGCCAGCAGATTAATACAGGGGAGGAACACTGAAGCTTTCTTT.

The chain carries TRBV9 and TRBJ1-2; no clear D gene. Deletions cut 1 base from V and 6 bases from J, with 16 bases between. The CDR3 is 15 amino acids. Germline V CDR1 and CDR2: SGDLS, YYNGEE. The DNA of the CDR3 is TGTGCCAGCAGCGTACTACTAGGGTCGGTGGATGGCTACACCTTC. Translation: CASSVLLGSVDGYTF.

This clone was counted between two and nine times. CDR3 residues: CASSQDSFLANTGELFF. The CDR3 DNA sequence: TGTGCCAGCAGCCAAGACAGTTTTCTTGCGAACACCGGGGAGCTGTTTTTT. The chain carries TRBV14 and TRBJ2-2, with unresolved D. The CDR3 is 17 amino acids. Germline CDR1 and CDR2: SGHDN and FVKESK. V gave up 0 bases and J gave up 0 bases, with 11 bases separating them.

In its sample, this clone was seen a few times. V and J are TRBV19 and TRBJ2-1; 10 positions agree with TRBD2. The CDR3 runs 15 residues. Germline V gene sequence: CDR1 LNHDA, CDR2 SQIVND (reference sequence). V shed 6 bases, J shed 9 bases, and the junction held 11 bases outside the gene matches. The chain's CDR3 is CASSNQLAGDSEQFF. DNA for the CDR3: TGTGCCAGTAGCAACCAGCTAGCGGGAGATAGTGAGCAGTTCTTC.